This T cell receptor (beta chain) came from a study of cytomegalovirus exposure and HLA in healthy donors. The germline V gene encodes CDR1 SGHTA and CDR2 FQGNSA. This CDR3 spans 15 amino acids. The V and J ends lost 2 bases and 1 base, in that order; junction bases with no gene match: 3. With 60 Vbeta and 13 Jbeta primers, the PCR was carried out. The table came from immunoSEQ multiplex PCR; TCRdb's copy has only in-frame clones and leaves some out. This sample has about 160,000 clones, with approximately 80% found just once. The sequencing sample was made of PBMCs. V usage is TRBV7-2 and J usage is TRBJ2-3; 7 bases line up with TRBD2. The sequence came from a man between 18 and 35 years old in good health and CMV-seropositive. The CDR3 region is CASSLQTSGTDTQYF. The CDR3 bases are TGTGCCAGCAGCTTACAAACTAGCGGCACAGATACGCAGTATTTT.